These 26 T cell receptor beta chains originate from one sample sequenced in a study of beta chain features in type 1 diabetes. The entirety of the isolated RNA underwent reverse transcription, so expressed TCRB transcripts were sequenced. The assay was immunoSEQ multiplex PCR, and TCRdb's table has in-frame clones only and misses some. The sample shows under 200,000 clones, approximately 9% of them seen only once. These receptors' antigens are unknown. Study-level points and caveats: The study found moderately but significantly shorter TCRB CDR3s in all four CD4+ subsets of Type 1 diabetes patients.

Sequencing was done on a sample of central memory CD4+ T cells from blood. Source of these receptors: a woman aged 18-29 years with type 1 diabetes.

This chain connects TRBV2 to TRBJ1-2, with 10 bases matching TRBD1. CDR1 and CDR2 from the germline V gene are SNHLY and FYNNEI. Unmatched junction bases numbered 5, after V lost 6 bases and J lost 7 bases. This CDR3 is built from 13 residues. The CDR3: CASSSGTGVGYTF. DNA of the CDR3: TGTGCCAGCAGCTCCGGGACAGGGGTTGGCTACACCTTC.

This clone was recorded at least ten times. The chain has TRBV9 and TRBJ1-5; no firm D call. This CDR3 comprises 15 residues. Per germline, CDR1 SGDLS and CDR2 YYNGEE. V gave up 2 bases and J gave up 2 bases, with 11 bases separating them. CDR3 nucleotide sequence: TGTGCCAGCAGCGTTTCGAGCGGCGGCAATCAGCCCCAGCATTTT. This codes for CASSVSSGGNQPQHF.

The chain couples TRBV11-2 to TRBJ2-7, with TRBD1 matching over 11 bases. The junction had 16 bases not matched to a gene; V was cut back by 5 bases and J by 7 bases. The CDR3 totals 17 residues. Per germline, CDR1 SGHAT and CDR2 FQNNGV. CDR3 sequence: CASSPLGTGGAIREQYF. CDR3 bases: TGTGCCAGCAGCCCCCTGGGGACAGGGGGAGCGATACGGGAGCAGTACTTC.

A few counts support this clone. This chain joins TRBV21-1 and TRBJ2-7; the table's TRBD1 call for D was not verified on the DNA. TRBV21-1 is tagged as a pseudogene. The CDR3 has 13 residues. The CDR3 sequence: CASSAGTAYEQYF. As DNA, the CDR3 is TGTGCCAGCAGCGCGGGGACAGCCTACGAGCAGTACTTC.

In its sample, this clone was seen a few times. This chain links TRBV15 with TRBJ2-7; perhaps TRBD1 as D (7 bases). The germline CDR1 and CDR2 sequences are LNHNV and YYDKDF (reference sequence). Trimming stripped 0 bases from V and 2 bases from J, with 11 bases between. This CDR3 comprises 15 residues. The CDR3 nucleotides read TGTGCCACCAGCAGAGAGCGGGGACAGACCTACGAGCAGTACTTC. This codes for CATSRERGQTYEQYF.

The rearrangement uses TRBV5-1 and TRBJ2-3, with no clear D. Germline CDR1 and CDR2: SGHRS and YFSETQ. V shed 1 base and J shed 6 bases, with 6 bases lying between them. The CDR3 contains 12 residues. The DNA of the CDR3 is TGCGCCAGCAGCTTGTTGAGGGATACGCAGTATTTT. Protein sequence: CASSLLRDTQYF. Supplemented by reference TRBV5-1 and TRBJ2-3, the full variable domain reads KAGVTQTPRYLIKTRGQQVTLSCSPISGHRSVSWYQQTPGQGLQFLFEYFSETQRNKGNFPGRFSGRQFSNSRSEMNVSTLELGDSALYLCASSLLRDTQYFGPGTRLTVL.

This clone was seen a few times. This chain connects TRBV7-3 to TRBJ2-1, with D possibly matching TRBD1 (6 bases). The length of the CDR3 is 15 residues. Germline CDR1 is SGHTA and CDR2 is FQGTGA. The V end lost 0 bases, the J end lost 3 bases, and 9 bases lay between the germline ends. The CDR3 DNA follows: TGTGCCAGCAGCTTAACGGGACACGGCTACAATGAGCAGTTCTTC. Translated: CASSLTGHGYNEQFF.

In this sample, this clone turned up many times. V is TRBV29-1 and J is TRBJ2-6; no clear D. Trimming left V 4 bases short and J 4 bases short, with 8 bases between. From germline, CDR1 is SQVTM and CDR2 ANQGSEA. This CDR3 contains 13 residues. CDR3 protein: CSVGQIGANVLTF. The CDR3 nucleotides read TGCAGCGTTGGGCAGATCGGGGCCAACGTCCTGACTTTC.

The chain recombines TRBV7-2 with TRBJ2-2; D is unclear. V gave up 1 base and J gave up 3 bases, with 9 bases separating them. The CDR3 sequence is 15 residues long. Germline CDR1 and CDR2: SGHTA and FQGNSA. CDR3 bases: TGTGCCAGCAGCTTAGGGGCGCTGCACACCGGGGAGCTGTTTTTT. Translation gives CASSLGALHTGELFF.

This clone has more than one count but fewer than ten. CDR3 nucleotide sequence: TGTGCCAGCAAGGCGGGGGTCAGCTCCTATAATTCACCCCTCCACTTT. The encoded protein is CASKAGVSSYNSPLHF. This chain connects TRBV7-2 to TRBJ1-6; D perhaps matches TRBD1 (5 bases). The CDR3 consists of 16 residues. The V gene's germline CDR1 is SGHTA and CDR2 FQGNSA. The V end was cut by 7 bases, the J end by 0 bases, with 13 bases between. The whole variable domain, filled in from reference TRBV7-2 and TRBJ1-6, reads GAGVSQSPSNKVTEKGKDVELRCDPISGHTALYWYRQSLGQGLEFLIYFQGNSAPDKSGLPSDRFSAERTGGSVSTLTIQRTQQEDSAVYLCASKAGVSSYNSPLHFGNGTRLTVT.

CDR3 loop: CASSSGTGSGNTIYF. The CDR3 DNA is TGTGCCAGCAGTTCCGGGACAGGGTCTGGAAACACCATATATTTT. The chain couples TRBV5-4 to TRBJ1-3, with TRBD1 matching 9 bases. V shed 5 bases and J 1 base; nucleotides not matched to a gene: 4. Germline V gene sequence: CDR1 SGHNT, CDR2 YYREEE (reference sequence). The CDR3 is 15 residues long.

This clone came up a few times. The sample holds other DNA sequences that translate to the same CDR3. V usage is TRBV5-4 and J usage is TRBJ1-5, with D perhaps TRBD1 (6 bases). V lost 0 bases, J lost 3 bases, and 7 bases lay in between. The germline V gene has CDR1 SGHNT and CDR2 YYREEE (reference sequence). CDR3 length equals 14 residues. The CDR3 DNA reads as TGTGCCAGCAGCTTGGAGGGGGACAATCAGCCCCAGCATTTT. This gives the protein CASSLEGDNQPQHF.

This clone turned up a few times. The J gene is TRBJ1-2, the V gene TRBV4-3; the match to TRBD1 covers 8 bases. CDR1 and CDR2 from the germline V gene are LGHNA and YSLEER. The length of the CDR3 is 16 residues. With 0 bases clipped from V and 4 bases from J, the junction kept 7 bases outside the gene matches. The CDR3 reads CASSQDLRDRFYGYTF. The CDR3 coding sequence is TGCGCCAGCAGCCAAGACCTCCGGGACAGGTTCTATGGCTACACCTTC.

The chain joins TRBV4-2 to TRBJ1-3; D remains ambiguous. The CDR3 is 17 amino acids. V was clipped by 0 bases and J by 1 base, with 13 bases between them. Germline V CDR1 and CDR2: LGHNA, YNFKEQ. Here the CDR3 reads CASSQDAQKLSGNTIYF. CDR3 nucleotides: TGTGCCAGCAGCCAAGATGCACAGAAGCTTTCTGGAAACACCATATATTTT.

This chain connects TRBV29-1 to TRBJ2-5; 11 nucleotides match TRBD1. After removal of 3 bases from V and 5 bases from J, the junction contained 8 bases not matched to a gene. CDR3 length equals 15 residues. CDR1 SQVTM and CDR2 ANQGSEA come from the germline V gene. The chain's CDR3 is CSVDSDRGRWETQYF. In DNA, the CDR3 is TGCAGCGTTGACTCGGACAGGGGGCGGTGGGAGACCCAGTACTTC.

The rearrangement links TRBV2 to TRBJ1-2; weak D call: TRBD1 (5 bases). The CDR3 spans 12 residues. The ends were cut back, 6 bases at V and 5 bases at J, with 10 bases in the middle. Germline lookup yields CDR1 SNHLY and CDR2 FYNNEI. CDR3 residues: CASSDRRYGYTF. In DNA, the CDR3 is TGTGCCAGCAGCGACAGAAGATATGGCTACACCTTC.

This clone was seen at least ten times. The chain carries TRBV29-1 and TRBJ2-3; a weak D match, TRBD2 (6 bases). Trimming stripped 6 bases from V and 1 base from J, with 11 bases between. Germline V gene data show CDR1 as SQVTM and CDR2 as ANQGSEA. The CDR3 is 13 residues long. The CDR3 sequence: CSVNGGGTDTQYF. CDR3 nucleotide sequence: TGCAGCGTCAACGGGGGTGGCACAGATACGCAGTATTTT.

This clone was seen a handful of times. The chain carries TRBV7-2 and TRBJ1-1; 10 bases align to TRBD1. Germline loops: CDR1 SGHTA, CDR2 FQGNSA. The CDR3 contains 13 residues. V gave up 5 bases and J gave up 11 bases; unmatched junction bases: 8. CDR3 in amino acids: CASSPGQGDGAFF. The DNA of the CDR3 is TGTGCCAGCAGCCCCGGACAGGGGGATGGGGCTTTCTTT. The whole variable domain, remainder taken from reference TRBV7-2 and TRBJ1-1, is GAGVSQSPSNKVTEKGKDVELRCDPISGHTALYWYRQSLGQGLEFLIYFQGNSAPDKSGLPSDRFSAERTGGSVSTLTIQRTQQEDSAVYLCASSPGQGDGAFFGQGTRLTVV.

The chain combines TRBV11-2 with TRBJ2-1; 10 nucleotides align to TRBD1. This CDR3 comprises 15 residues. Germline CDR1 is SGHAT and CDR2 is FQNNGV. V dropped 4 bases and J dropped 8; count of bases not matched to a gene: 8. The CDR3 reads CASSSDRGEIYEQFF. The CDR3 nucleotides read TGTGCCAGCAGCTCGGACAGGGGGGAAATCTATGAGCAGTTCTTC. The full variable domain, its missing parts supplied by reference TRBV11-2 and TRBJ2-1, is EAGVAQSPRYKIIEKRQSVAFWCNPISGHATLYWYQQILGQGPKLLIQFQNNGVVDDSQLPKDRFSAERLKGVDSTLKIQPAKLEDSAVYLCASSSDRGEIYEQFFGPGTRLTVL.

This clone was recorded a few times. The chain couples TRBV6-5 to TRBJ2-7; TRBD2 matches at 9 bases. The CDR3 consists of 15 residues. Germline CDR1 and CDR2: MNHEY and SVGAGI. V lost 6 bases and J lost 4; bases outside the gene matches: 10. CDR3 sequence: CASRRLAETPYEQYF. DNA for the CDR3: TGTGCCAGCAGACGACTAGCGGAAACCCCATACGAGCAGTACTTC.

The sample holds a few counts of this clone. J is TRBJ1-5 and V is TRBV28, with unresolved D. Germline-derived CDR1 and CDR2 are MDHEN and SYDVKM. V dropped 8 bases and J dropped 3 bases, with 11 bases sitting between them. CDR3 size: 13 residues. This CDR3 reads CASVGQNNQPQHF. DNA of the CDR3: TGTGCCAGCGTTGGTCAGAACAATCAGCCCCAGCATTTT.

This clone was counted only a few times. The sample contains more than one DNA sequence encoding this CDR3. V and J are TRBV28 and TRBJ2-7, with 9 bases that match TRBD2. V lost 4 bases and J lost 4; bases outside the gene matches: 2. CDR3 length equals 13 residues. The germline gives CDR1 MDHEN, CDR2 SYDVKM. This CDR3 reads CASSSTSGYEQYF. Here the CDR3 DNA reads TGTGCCAGCAGTTCGACTAGCGGATACGAGCAGTACTTC.

The chain couples TRBV6-5 to TRBJ2-7; maybe TRBD1 (5 bases). Germline loops: CDR1 MNHEY, CDR2 SVGAGI. The V and J ends lost 7 bases and 3 bases respectively, with 13 bases between them. The CDR3 loop spans 13 amino acids. For the CDR3, the DNA is TGTGCCAGCAAGGACACGTATGGCTACGAGCAGTACTTC. Its translation is CASKDTYGYEQYF.

This chain links TRBV4-3 with TRBJ2-4; 7 bases line up with TRBD2. CDR1 and CDR2 from the germline V gene are LGHNA and YSLEER. The CDR3 spans 12 residues. After removal of 6 bases from V and 8 bases from J, the junction contained 4 bases not matched to a gene. CDR3 in amino acids: CASSPGGYIQYF. The CDR3 nucleotides read TGCGCCAGCAGTCCCGGGGGGTACATTCAGTACTTC.

Remarks on this clone: The same CDR3 can be traced to other DNA sequences in this sample. The rearrangement joins TRBV6-5 to TRBJ2-7; 7 nucleotides match TRBD2. CDR3 length equals 14 residues. With 2 bases clipped from V and 0 bases from J, the junction kept 1 base outside the gene matches. The V gene's germline CDR1 is MNHEY and CDR2 SVGAGI. This CDR3 reads CASSYTGGSYEQYF. As DNA, the CDR3 is TGTGCCAGCAGTTACACGGGAGGCTCCTACGAGCAGTACTTC.

The chain employs TRBV7-2 and TRBJ1-1, with D possibly TRBD1 on 6 matching bases. V lost 6 bases and J lost 1, with 15 bases in between. CDR1 is SGHTA and CDR2 is FQGNSA in the germline V gene. CDR3 length: 15 residues. In DNA, the CDR3 is TGTGCCAGCAGTCTAGGGGGTTTCAGGAACACTGAAGCTTTCTTT. It codes for CASSLGGFRNTEAFF.